The clone carrying this TCR beta chain was observed at least ten times. Its antigen is not identified. This record belongs to a study of T cells after posttransplantation cyclophosphamide. The related graft donor's blood sample was taken on the day of bone marrow donation. Study-wide results and limits: Recipient CMV seropositivity and CMV reactivation strongly tracked TRB clonality.

Clones were sequenced by immunoSEQ multiplex PCR, and TCRdb holds only the in-frame ones, with some missing. The data show 44,000 or so clones, none appearing only once, with 2% to 2.5% held by the ten largest. Trimming removed 1 base at V and 5 bases at J, with 10 bases between. The CDR3 loop spans 13 amino acids. Germline lookup yields CDR1 SGHNT and CDR2 YYREEE (reference sequence). This clonotype was obtained from a man between 35 and 55 years old in good health, CMV-negative, and a related stem cell transplant donor. The material sequenced was PBMCs. The V call is TRBV5-4, the J call TRBJ2-7; the D gene is possibly TRBD1 (6 bases). The CDR3 reads CASSLTGIDEQYF. In DNA, the CDR3 is TGTGCCAGCAGCTTGACAGGGATCGACGAGCAGTACTTC.